This TCR beta chain was sequenced during a study of CDR3 diversity in severe acne. TCRdb itself ran the PCR reads through MiXCR, one entry per CDR3 protein. Counted here are about 86,000 distinct CDR3 sequences, 45% to 65% occurring once; the ten biggest clones make up 14%. Per germline, CDR1 MNHEY and CDR2 SVGAGI. V lost 0 bases to trimming and J lost 1 base, with 13 bases between them. The CDR3 runs 18 residues. This clonotype was recorded at least ten times. The sequencing input was blood. This receptor was taken from a male donor in good health, without acne. The chain is built from TRBV6-5 and TRBJ2-6, with D perhaps TRBD1 (5 bases). CDR3 in amino acids: CASSYSSGYGSGANVLTF. The CDR3 region has the DNA TGTGCCAGCAGTTACTCATCAGGGTATGGGTCTGGGGCCAACGTCCTGACTTTC.